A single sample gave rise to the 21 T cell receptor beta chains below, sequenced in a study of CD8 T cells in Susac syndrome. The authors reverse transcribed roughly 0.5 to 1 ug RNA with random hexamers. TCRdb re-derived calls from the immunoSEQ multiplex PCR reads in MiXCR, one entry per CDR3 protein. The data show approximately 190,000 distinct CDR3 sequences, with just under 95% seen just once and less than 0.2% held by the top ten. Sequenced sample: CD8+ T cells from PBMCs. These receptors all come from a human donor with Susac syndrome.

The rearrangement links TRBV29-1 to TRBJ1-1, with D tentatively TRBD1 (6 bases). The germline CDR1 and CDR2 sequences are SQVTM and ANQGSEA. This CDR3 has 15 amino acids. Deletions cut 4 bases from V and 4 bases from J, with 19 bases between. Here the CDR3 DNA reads TGCAGCGTTGTTCGGCAGGGGAGAGGTAGCACTGAAGCTTTCTTT. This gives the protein CSVVRQGRGSTEAFF.

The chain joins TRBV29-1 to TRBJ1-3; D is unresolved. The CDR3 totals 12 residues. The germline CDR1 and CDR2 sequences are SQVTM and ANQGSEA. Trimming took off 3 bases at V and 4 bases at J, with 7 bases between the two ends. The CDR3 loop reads CSVDSVGNTIYF. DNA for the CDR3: TGCAGCGTTGATTCAGTCGGAAACACCATATATTTT.

CDR3 bases: TGCAGTGCTGTTTCGCCATATGGACAGAGAAACACCGGGGAGCTGTTTTTT. It specifies CSAVSPYGQRNTGELFF. The chain carries TRBV20-1 and TRBJ2-2, with a possible D match to TRBD1 (6 bases). The CDR3 runs to 17 residues. Deletions cut 5 bases from V and 2 bases from J, with 21 bases between. Germline V lookup: CDR1 DFQATT, CDR2 SNEGSKA (reference sequence).

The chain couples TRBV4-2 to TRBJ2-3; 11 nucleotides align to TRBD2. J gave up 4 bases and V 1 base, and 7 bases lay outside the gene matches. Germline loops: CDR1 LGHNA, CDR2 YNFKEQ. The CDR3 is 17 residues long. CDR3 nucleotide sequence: TGTGCCAGCAGCCAAGCCTCACTAGCGGGGGACCCAGATACGCAGTATTTT. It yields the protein CASSQASLAGDPDTQYF.

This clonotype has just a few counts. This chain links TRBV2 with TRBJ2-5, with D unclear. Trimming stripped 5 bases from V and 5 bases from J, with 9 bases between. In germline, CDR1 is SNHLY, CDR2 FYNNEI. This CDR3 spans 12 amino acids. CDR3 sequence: CASSSGEETQYF. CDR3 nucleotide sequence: TGTGCCAGCAGTTCTGGAGAGGAGACCCAGTACTTC.

The CDR3 loop is CASSAKWDSYEQYF. Here the CDR3 DNA reads TGTGCCAGCAGTGCAAAATGGGACAGCTACGAGCAGTACTTC. The chain couples TRBV12-3 or TRBV12-4 to TRBJ2-7, with 7 bases matching TRBD1. The CDR3 totals 14 residues. V lost 5 bases to trimming and J lost 3 bases; unmatched junction nucleotides: 7.

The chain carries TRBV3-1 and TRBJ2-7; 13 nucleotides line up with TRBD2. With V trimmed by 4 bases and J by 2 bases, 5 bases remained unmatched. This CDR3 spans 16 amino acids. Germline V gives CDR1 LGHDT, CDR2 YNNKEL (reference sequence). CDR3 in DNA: TGTGCCAGCAGCCGCCCGGGACTAGCGGGGACCTACGAGCAGTACTTC. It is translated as CASSRPGLAGTYEQYF.

CDR3 loop: CASSKTSDNTDTQYF. The CDR3 nucleotides are TGTGCCAGCAGTAAGACTAGCGACAACACAGATACGCAGTATTTT. The chain has TRBV6-1 and TRBJ2-3; 8 positions match TRBD2. The CDR3 length is 15 residues. The V gene end was trimmed by 5 bases and the J gene end by 2 bases; junction bases not matched to a gene: 6. Germline values: CDR1 MNHNS, CDR2 SASEGT.

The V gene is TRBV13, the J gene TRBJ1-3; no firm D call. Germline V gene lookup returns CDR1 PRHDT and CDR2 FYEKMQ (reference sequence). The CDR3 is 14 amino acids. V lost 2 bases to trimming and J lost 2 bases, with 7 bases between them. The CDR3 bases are TGTGCCAGCAGCTTATCAGACCCTGGAAACACCATATATTTT. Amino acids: CASSLSDPGNTIYF.

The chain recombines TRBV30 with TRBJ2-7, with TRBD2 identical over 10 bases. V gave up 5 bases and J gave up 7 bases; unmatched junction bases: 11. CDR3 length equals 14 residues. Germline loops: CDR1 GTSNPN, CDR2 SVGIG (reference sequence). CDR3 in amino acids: CAWLSLAGVGEQYF. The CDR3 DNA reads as TGTGCCTGGCTGTCCCTAGCGGGGGTCGGAGAGCAGTACTTC.

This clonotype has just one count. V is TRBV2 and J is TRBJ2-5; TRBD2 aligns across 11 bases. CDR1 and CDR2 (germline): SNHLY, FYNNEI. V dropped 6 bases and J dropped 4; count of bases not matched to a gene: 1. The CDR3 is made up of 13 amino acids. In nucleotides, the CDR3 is TGTGCCAGCAGAGGACTAGCGGGAGAGACCCAGTACTTC. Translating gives CASRGLAGETQYF. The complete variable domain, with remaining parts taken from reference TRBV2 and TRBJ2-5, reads EPEVTQTPSHQVTQMGQEVILRCVPISNHLYFYWYRQILGQKVEFLVSFYNNEISEKSEIFDDQFSVERPDGSNFTLKIRSTKLEDSAMYFCASRGLAGETQYFGPGTRLLVL.

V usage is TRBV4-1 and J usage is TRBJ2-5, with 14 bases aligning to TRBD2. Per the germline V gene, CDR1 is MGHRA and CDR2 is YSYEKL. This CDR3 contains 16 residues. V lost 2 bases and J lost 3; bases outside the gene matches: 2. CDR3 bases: TGCGCCAGCAGCCAATTGACTAGCGGGAGGGAAGAGACCCAGTACTTC. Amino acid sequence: CASSQLTSGREETQYF.

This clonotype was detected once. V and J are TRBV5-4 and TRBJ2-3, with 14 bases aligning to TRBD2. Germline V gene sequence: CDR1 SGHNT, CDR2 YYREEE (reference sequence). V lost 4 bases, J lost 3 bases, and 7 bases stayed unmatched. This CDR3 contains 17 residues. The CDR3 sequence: CASSPGLAGEGTDTQYF. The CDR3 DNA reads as TGTGCCAGCAGCCCGGGACTAGCGGGAGAAGGAACAGATACGCAGTATTTT.

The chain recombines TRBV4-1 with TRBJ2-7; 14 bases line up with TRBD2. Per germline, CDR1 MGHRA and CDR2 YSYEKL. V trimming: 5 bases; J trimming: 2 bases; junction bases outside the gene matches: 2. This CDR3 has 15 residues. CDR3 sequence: CASSGGLAGAYEQYF. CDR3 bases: TGCGCCAGCAGCGGGGGACTAGCGGGGGCCTACGAGCAGTACTTC.

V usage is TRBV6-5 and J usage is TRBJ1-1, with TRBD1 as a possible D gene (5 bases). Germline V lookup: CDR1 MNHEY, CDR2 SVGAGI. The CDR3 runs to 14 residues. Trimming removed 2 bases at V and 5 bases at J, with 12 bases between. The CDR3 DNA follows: TGTGCCAGCAGTTACGGGGGGGGAAAAACTGAAGCTTTCTTT. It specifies CASSYGGGKTEAFF.

The CDR3 DNA sequence: TGCAGTGCTCCCGGACTAGCGGGAGGTACAAGGACGCAGTATTTT. As protein: CSAPGLAGGTRTQYF. The V and J genes are TRBV20-1 and TRBJ2-3; the match to TRBD2 covers 14 bases. The V and J ends lost 5 bases and 9 bases, in that order; junction bases with no gene match: 10. Looked up from germline, CDR1 is DFQATT and CDR2 is SNEGSKA (reference sequence). The CDR3 loop spans 15 amino acids.

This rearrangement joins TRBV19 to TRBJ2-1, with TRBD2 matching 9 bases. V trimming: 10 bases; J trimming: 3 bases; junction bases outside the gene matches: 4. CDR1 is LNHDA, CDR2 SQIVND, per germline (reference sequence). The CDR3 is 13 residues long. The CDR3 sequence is CATLAGDYNEQFF. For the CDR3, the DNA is TGTGCCACCTTAGCGGGGGACTACAATGAGCAGTTCTTC.

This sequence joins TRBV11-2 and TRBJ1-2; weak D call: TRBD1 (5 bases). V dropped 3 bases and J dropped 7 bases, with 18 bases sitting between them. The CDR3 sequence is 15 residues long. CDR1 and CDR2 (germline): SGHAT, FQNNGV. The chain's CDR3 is CASSFPLQGDGGYTF. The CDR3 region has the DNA TGTGCCAGCAGCTTCCCCCTGCAGGGTGATGGTGGCTACACCTTC.

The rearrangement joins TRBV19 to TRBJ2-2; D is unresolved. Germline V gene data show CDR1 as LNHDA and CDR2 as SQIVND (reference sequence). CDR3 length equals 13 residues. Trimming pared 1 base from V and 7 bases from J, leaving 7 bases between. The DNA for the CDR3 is TGTGCCAGTAGTATAGGGACGCACGGGGAGCTGTTTTTT. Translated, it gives CASSIGTHGELFF.

In DNA, the CDR3 is TGTGCCAGCTCTAGCGGGGTTCGCGAGCAGTACTTC. It yields the protein CASSSGVREQYF. The chain recombines TRBV6-2 or TRBV6-3 with TRBJ2-7; TRBD2 matches at 9 bases. Germline V gene sequence: CDR1 MNHEY, CDR2 SVGEGT. This CDR3 spans 12 amino acids. Trimming at V came to 8 bases and at J to 6 bases, leaving 5 bases not matched to a gene.

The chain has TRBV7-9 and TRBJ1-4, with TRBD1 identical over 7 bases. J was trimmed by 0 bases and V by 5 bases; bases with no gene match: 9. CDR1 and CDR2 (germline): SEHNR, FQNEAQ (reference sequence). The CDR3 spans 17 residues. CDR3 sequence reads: CASSTTGTVATNEKLFF. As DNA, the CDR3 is TGTGCCAGCAGCACCACCGGGACAGTTGCAACTAATGAAAAACTGTTTTTT.